This record concerns one TCR beta chain sequence. Here immunoSEQ multiplex PCR was the method, and the copy in TCRdb shows in-frame clones only, minus some. This table holds about 280,000 clones, over 75% found once. These data come from a study of blood T cell repertoires in COVID-19. Germline CDR1 MGHRA, CDR2 YSYEKL. Unmatched junction bases numbered 10, after V lost 6 bases and J lost 4 bases. This CDR3 has 16 residues. Participant-given clinical history determined each cohort assignment. Resolution of symptoms, clearance, or two negative PCRs was present in recovered Cohort 3 donors. This TCR derives from a woman aged 25 to 39 who had recovered from COVID-19. This chain uses TRBV4-1 with TRBJ1-5; TRBD1 aligns across 9 bases. The material sequenced was PBMCs or T cells enriched from blood (not recorded which). The CDR3 nucleotides read TGCGCCAGCAGGCAGGAAACCGGGACAGGGAATCAGCCCCAGCATTTT. Translated, it gives CASRQETGTGNQPQHF.